Listed here are 15 T cell receptor beta chains from one sample, sequenced in a study of T cell repertoires in cytomegalovirus infection. TCRdb independently ran MiXCR on the reads; one entry per CDR3 protein. Altogether about 320,000 distinct CDR3 sequences are present, over 7.5% being singletons, with the ten largest covering around 4.5%. Sequenced input: PBMCs. These receptors originate from a human donor in good health (CMV status not recorded). Some clones in this sample may be carry-over from other donors' samples.

The chain carries TRBV6-6 and TRBJ2-7, with 9 bases that match TRBD2. Germline CDR1 is MNHNY and CDR2 is SVGAGI (reference sequence). The V gene end was trimmed by 5 bases and the J gene end by 3 bases; junction bases not matched to a gene: 2. The CDR3 totals 13 residues. The chain's CDR3 is CASSLAGHYEQYF. CDR3 nucleotide sequence: TGTGCCAGCAGTCTAGCGGGACACTACGAGCAGTACTTC.

This rearrangement joins TRBV6-1 to TRBJ1-3; D unresolved. Trimming shortened V by 9 bases and J by 0 bases, and 9 bases separated the two germline ends. The CDR3 has 13 amino acids. CDR1 and CDR2 from the germline V gene are MNHNS and SASEGT. CDR3 in amino acids: CASVPVSGNTIYF. The CDR3 coding sequence is TGTGCCAGTGTACCGGTCTCTGGAAACACCATATATTTT.

The table lists this clonotype with a few counts. The chain couples TRBV7-2 to TRBJ2-3; 8 bases align to TRBD2. Trimming removed 1 base from V and 4 bases from J; junction bases left unmatched: 7. In germline, CDR1 is SGHTA, CDR2 FQGNSA. The CDR3 totals 16 residues. Here the CDR3 reads CASSLVRGRISDTQYF. The CDR3 DNA sequence: TGTGCCAGCAGCTTAGTTCGCGGGAGGATATCAGATACGCAGTATTTT.

This clonotype was picked up a small number of times. The chain couples TRBV29-1 to TRBJ1-5; D perhaps matches TRBD1 (5 bases). From germline, CDR1 is SQVTM and CDR2 ANQGSEA. V lost 6 bases, J lost 4 bases, and 13 bases lay in between. This CDR3 has 13 residues. The CDR3 DNA reads as TGCAGCGTCCGGGGGGGGTTAAATCAGCCCCAGCATTTT. This translates into CSVRGGLNQPQHF.

This chain joins TRBV7-9 and TRBJ2-1; TRBD1 aligns across 9 bases. The junction had 9 bases not matched to a gene; V was cut back by 5 bases and J by 7 bases. Germline loops: CDR1 SEHNR, CDR2 FQNEAQ (reference sequence). This CDR3 spans 15 amino acids. CDR3 sequence (DNA): TGTGCCAGCAGCGATTACCGGGACAGGGTAAATGAGCAGTTCTTC. Its translation is CASSDYRDRVNEQFF.

This clonotype was observed a few times. The chain employs TRBV27 and TRBJ1-1, with 7 bases aligning to TRBD1. This CDR3 has 15 residues. The V gene's germline CDR1 is MNHEY and CDR2 SMNVEV (reference sequence). With 2 bases clipped from V and 1 base from J, the junction kept 4 bases outside the gene matches. CDR3 sequence: CASSLGYRGNTEAFF. The CDR3 nucleotides are TGTGCCAGCAGTTTAGGATACAGGGGGAACACTGAAGCTTTCTTT.

The chain has TRBV2 and TRBJ2-2; D not certain. Germline CDR1 is SNHLY and CDR2 is FYNNEI. V gave up 6 bases and J gave up 6 bases, with 5 bases separating them. This CDR3 region has 11 residues. This CDR3 is CASRDPGELFF. For the CDR3, the DNA is TGTGCCAGCAGGGATCCCGGGGAGCTGTTTTTT.

This clonotype was detected only a few times. The chain couples TRBV27 to TRBJ2-1; possibly TRBD2 for D (5 bases). The CDR3 consists of 15 residues. Germline CDR1 and CDR2: MNHEY and SMNVEV (reference sequence). The ends were cut back, 4 bases at V and 2 bases at J, with 12 bases in the middle. The CDR3 reads CASSYAGGTYNEQFF. In nucleotides, the CDR3 is TGTGCCAGCAGTTATGCGGGTGGGACCTACAATGAGCAGTTCTTC.

This clonotype was counted at least ten times. CDR3 in DNA: TGTGCCAGCAGCTTGGATGGGACTAGCATTTACAATGAGCAGTTCTTC. Its protein product is CASSLDGTSIYNEQFF. The chain couples TRBV11-3 to TRBJ2-1; 9 nucleotides align to TRBD2. The V gene's germline CDR1 is SGHNT and CDR2 YENEEA. V shed 3 bases and J 4 bases; nucleotides not matched to a gene: 7. CDR3 length equals 16 residues.

The V call is TRBV6-1, the J call TRBJ2-1; D remains ambiguous. CDR3 length: 12 residues. V gave up 5 bases and J gave up 10 bases, with 12 bases separating them. Germline V gene data show CDR1 as MNHNS and CDR2 as SASEGT. The CDR3 DNA follows: TGTGCCAGCAGTCGCGACGCCAGGGAGCAGTTCTTC. Its translation is CASSRDAREQFF.

This clonotype has a count of ten or more. V usage is TRBV7-2 and J usage is TRBJ2-7; D gene unclear. Germline loops: CDR1 SGHTA, CDR2 FQGNSA. CDR3 length: 13 residues. The germline V and J ends were trimmed by 5 bases and 2 bases, with 10 bases remaining between them. The CDR3 DNA reads as TGTGCCAGCAGCCCACAGACCGCCTACGAGCAGTACTTC. It is translated as CASSPQTAYEQYF.

This sequence joins TRBV5-4 and TRBJ2-1; TRBD2 matches at 10 bases. The CDR3 spans 15 residues. Germline V gene lookup returns CDR1 SGHNT and CDR2 YYREEE (reference sequence). V trimming: 1 base; J trimming: 7 bases; junction bases outside the gene matches: 5. CDR3 residues: CASSLSTSGVNEQFF. The CDR3 coding sequence is TGTGCCAGCAGCTTGAGTACTAGCGGGGTAAATGAGCAGTTCTTC.

This clonotype was counted a few times. J is TRBJ2-7 and V is TRBV7-8, with 7 bases lining up with TRBD2. Per the germline V gene, CDR1 is SGHVS and CDR2 is FQNEAQ. V trimming: 0 bases; J trimming: 3 bases; junction bases outside the gene matches: 5. This CDR3 region has 15 residues. DNA of the CDR3: TGTGCCAGCAGCTTAGCGTTCGGCGGGGGCTACGAGCAGTACTTC. Its protein product is CASSLAFGGGYEQYF. Complete variable domain (other parts from reference TRBV7-8 and TRBJ2-7): GAGVSQSPRYKVAKRGQDVALRCDPISGHVSLFWYQQALGQGPEFLTYFQNEAQLDKSGLPSDRFFAERPEGSVSTLKIQRTQQEDSAVYLCASSLAFGGGYEQYFGPGTRLTVT.

In this sample, this clonotype turned up many times. This sequence joins TRBV10-3 and TRBJ2-5, with D possibly matching TRBD1 (5 bases). V was shortened by 7 bases and J by 1 base, with 10 bases between the two germline ends. The CDR3 totals 13 residues. Germline values: CDR1 ENHRY, CDR2 SYGVKD. The DNA of the CDR3 is TGTGCCATCACCAGACAGCTCCAAGAGACCCAGTACTTC. As protein: CAITRQLQETQYF.

This clonotype was picked up a small number of times. The rearrangement links TRBV5-4 to TRBJ2-5; either TRBD1 or TRBD2 may fit D (6 bases each). CDR3 length: 17 residues. Trimming took 3 bases from V and 1 from J, leaving 19 bases between them. Germline CDR1 is SGHNT and CDR2 is YYREEE (reference sequence). CDR3 nucleotides: TGTGCCAGCAGCTCGAGGGGGATTACGGGACTCCAAGAGACCCAGTACTTC. Translated: CASSSRGITGLQETQYF.